A single sample gave rise to the 11 T cell receptor beta chains below, sequenced in a study of T cells in Graves' hyperthyroidism and ophthalmopathy. Using RNA transcripts as the source, TCR beta CDR3 regions were amplified. With the HTBI primer set, the TCR CDR3 went through a first round of RT-PCR. TCRdb re-analysed the multiplex PCR reads in MiXCR, keeping a single row per CDR3 protein. Here the sample spans 400,000 to 500,000 distinct CDR3 sequences, 13% to 15% being singletons. The source material was blood. These receptors came from a woman aged 18-29 years with Graves' hyperthyroidism.

This clonotype was detected ten times or more. The V call is TRBV12-3 or TRBV12-4, the J call TRBJ2-2; TRBD2 matches 7 bases. This CDR3 contains 15 residues. Trimming cost V 5 bases and J 2 bases; bases outside gene matches: 5. Written as DNA, the CDR3 is TGTGCCAGCAGTCTCCGGGACTATAACACCGGGGAGCTGTTTTTT. Protein product: CASSLRDYNTGELFF.

This clonotype was counted ten times or more. Here the CDR3 reads CASSDGVYGYTF. The DNA for the CDR3 is TGTGCCAGCAGTGACGGGGTCTATGGCTACACCTTC. The chain uses TRBV12-3 or TRBV12-4 and TRBJ1-2; D call uncertain. Trimming took 5 bases from V and 4 from J, leaving 8 bases between them. The CDR3 has 12 residues.

There are many counts of this clonotype. The DNA of the CDR3 is TGTGCCAGCAGCTCGGACCGAAGCAATCAGCCCCAGCATTTT. Encoded protein: CASSSDRSNQPQHF. This rearrangement joins TRBV6-2 or TRBV6-3 to TRBJ1-5, with D hard to call. The CDR3 runs to 14 residues. Germline V lookup: CDR1 MNHEY, CDR2 SVGEGT. V gave up 6 bases and J gave up 1 base, with 10 bases separating them.

The CDR3: CASGFRIGSGNTIYF. The CDR3 DNA reads TGTGCTAGTGGTTTTAGGATCGGCTCGGGAAACACCATATATTTT. The V gene is TRBV12-5, the J gene TRBJ1-3; D ambiguous. The CDR3 has 15 amino acids. Per the germline V gene, CDR1 is LGHNT and CDR2 is FRNRAP. Deletions cut 3 bases from V and 4 bases from J, with 13 bases between.

This clonotype was observed at least ten times. The chain couples TRBV24-1 to TRBJ1-6, with no clear D. Trimming took off 5 bases at V and 0 bases at J, with 4 bases between the two ends. Germline V gene lookup returns CDR1 KGHDR and CDR2 SFDVKD. This CDR3 spans 14 amino acids. The CDR3 loop reads CATSGSSYNSPLHF. As DNA, the CDR3 is TGTGCCACCAGTGGCAGCTCCTATAATTCACCCCTCCACTTT.

The chain links TRBV12-3 or TRBV12-4 to TRBJ2-3; D remains unclear. The CDR3 is made up of 12 amino acids. The V gene lost 6 bases and the J gene lost 3 bases, with 7 bases spanning the gap. The DNA of the CDR3 is TGTGCCAGCAGGAGACAAACAGATACGCAGTATTTT. Protein sequence: CASRRQTDTQYF.

Notes on this clonotype: With a much larger clone just one base away, this may be a read error. The V gene is TRBV7-8, the J gene TRBJ2-1, with D perhaps TRBD1 (5 bases). The germline V gene encodes CDR1 SGHVS and CDR2 FQNEAQ. The CDR3 is 15 amino acids. CDR3 nucleotide sequence: TGTGCCAGCAGCTTCGGACATCCGGCCTACAGTGAGCAGTTCTTC. Protein: CASSFGHPAYSEQFF.

This clonotype was detected only a few times. Here the CDR3 reads CASSYSWVPGSSNGNQPQHF. The DNA of the CDR3 is TGTGCCAGCAGTTACTCGTGGGTCCCGGGGAGTAGTAACGGCAATCAGCCCCAGCATTTT. The rearrangement uses TRBV6-2 or TRBV6-3 and TRBJ1-5; D not certain. The V end was cut by 0 bases, the J end by 2 bases, with 23 bases between. Germline values: CDR1 MNHEY, CDR2 SVGEGT. The CDR3 loop spans 20 amino acids.

The chain has TRBV30 and TRBJ2-5; TRBD1 is a possible D gene (6 bases). The CDR3 contains 15 residues. Germline V lookup: CDR1 GTSNPN, CDR2 SVGIG (reference sequence). Between the trimmed V and J ends, which lost 7 bases and 4 bases, there was a span of 22 bases. Here the CDR3 DNA reads TGTGCCTTGAATCCTAATAACAGGGCGGTAGAGACCCAGTACTTC. This sequence encodes CALNPNNRAVETQYF.

This clonotype was detected many times. The rearrangement links TRBV20-1 to TRBJ2-1; 11 bases agree with TRBD2. Germline V gives CDR1 DFQATT, CDR2 SNEGSKA (reference sequence). CDR3 length: 15 residues. With V trimmed by 5 bases and J by 7 bases, 10 bases remained unmatched. CDR3 sequence (DNA): TGCAGTGCTCCCCCACTAGCGGGAGATAGAAATGAGCAGTTCTTC. Encoded protein: CSAPPLAGDRNEQFF.

This clonotype was counted ten times or more. J is TRBJ1-1 and V is TRBV11-2, with D maybe TRBD1 (5 bases). Germline CDR1 and CDR2: SGHAT and FQNNGV. The length of the CDR3 is 16 residues. The V gene lost 2 bases and the J gene lost 0 bases, with 13 bases spanning the gap. The CDR3 here is CASSLIPGILNTEAFF. The CDR3 DNA is TGTGCCAGCAGCTTAATACCAGGGATCTTGAACACTGAAGCTTTCTTT.